This section outlines one T cell receptor (beta chain) sequence together with its context. The CDR3 is made up of 15 amino acids. V lost 1 base to trimming and J lost 3 bases, with 10 bases between them. The sample belongs to a study of patients and donors after allogeneic stem cell transplantation. TCRdb analysed the RT-PCR reads with MiXCR anew, one entry per CDR3 protein. This table holds approximately 140,000 distinct CDR3 sequences, about two fifths found once. Specimen: blood, either unsorted or a sorted T cell fraction (not recorded which). This TCR derives from a human donor who was either an allogeneic HSCT recipient or a stem cell or donor lymphocyte infusion donor (not recorded which). It is not recorded whose cells these are; they may come from a transplant donor. The chain uses TRBV12-3 or TRBV12-4 and TRBJ2-1, with unresolved D. CDR3 nucleotide sequence: TGTGCCAGCAGTTTAGATCCACCCAGCTACAATGAGCAGTTCTTC. Translation gives CASSLDPPSYNEQFF.